Presented here are 15 T cell receptor beta chains from one specimen sequenced in a study of human T cells and chemical hapten exposure. TCRdb reanalysed the RACE reads using MiXCR and keeps one entry per CDR3 protein. The sample holds roughly 380,000 distinct CDR3 sequences, roughly 4.6% seen once. As to time point: pre-sensitization, week 0. The treatment: therapeutic diphenylcyclopropenone sensitization with weekly scalp DPC. The sample was whole blood, taken in connection with sensitization to the hapten diphenylcyclopropenone (DPC). These receptors all stem from a woman in her 50s with alopecia areata. Some clones in this sample may be carry-over from other donors' samples.

This clonotype was seen repeatedly, ten times or more. The chain couples TRBV3-1 to TRBJ1-1; D is undetermined. The CDR3 is made up of 11 amino acids. Trimming took off 5 bases at V and 3 bases at J, with 4 bases between the two ends. Germline lookup yields CDR1 LGHDT and CDR2 YNNKEL (reference sequence). The CDR3, as DNA: TGTGCCAGCAGCTTACACACTGAAGCTTTCTTT. It yields the protein CASSLHTEAFF. The full variable domain, in which reference TRBV3-1 and TRBJ1-1 provide the parts outside the CDR3, is DTAVSQTPKYLVTQMGNDKSIKCEQNLGHDTMYWYKQDSKKFLKIMFSYNNKELIINETVPNRFSPKSPDKAHLNLHINSLELGDSAVYFCASSLHTEAFFGQGTRLTVV.

In its sample, this clonotype was seen many times. The rearrangement links TRBV12-3 or TRBV12-4 to TRBJ2-7; D is unresolved. The CDR3 totals 11 residues. With 3 bases removed from V and 5 bases from J, the gap between germline ends came to 5 bases. The CDR3 reads CASSFGDEQYF. CDR3 nucleotides: TGTGCCAGCAGTTTTGGGGACGAGCAGTACTTC.

V usage is TRBV7-2 and J usage is TRBJ2-2; tentatively, D is TRBD1 (6 bases). V was pared by 5 bases and J by 0 bases, with 13 bases between. This CDR3 has 16 residues. Germline assignment: CDR1 SGHTA and CDR2 FQGNSA. CDR3 residues: CASSVTGTPNTGELFF. The DNA of the CDR3 is TGTGCCAGCAGCGTGACCGGGACACCGAACACCGGGGAGCTGTTTTTT.

This clonotype appeared many times. The chain combines TRBV20-1 with TRBJ1-1, with a tentative D call TRBD1 (6 bases). This CDR3 spans 12 amino acids. From germline, CDR1 is DFQATT and CDR2 SNEGSKA (reference sequence). V was pared by 3 bases and J by 6 bases, with 11 bases between. This CDR3 is CSASQGNAEAFF. CDR3 sequence (DNA): TGCAGTGCTAGCCAGGGGAATGCTGAAGCTTTCTTT.

The V and J genes are TRBV7-2 and TRBJ2-7; 12 nucleotides line up with TRBD2. V dropped 4 bases and J dropped 5; count of bases not matched to a gene: 6. This CDR3 has 15 amino acids. Germline CDR1 and CDR2: SGHTA and FQGNSA. As DNA, the CDR3 is TGTGCCAGCAGCTCCGGACTAGCGGGGAGCCACGAGCAGTACTTC. Encoded protein: CASSSGLAGSHEQYF.

At least ten counts were recorded for this clonotype. V is TRBV9 and J is TRBJ2-7; perhaps TRBD2 as D (7 bases). The CDR3 runs to 14 residues. Trimming stripped 3 bases from V and 4 bases from J, with 14 bases between. CDR1 SGDLS and CDR2 YYNGEE come from the germline V gene. CDR3 amino acids: CASSAGGAGYEQYF. DNA of the CDR3: TGTGCCAGCAGCGCTGGGGGGGCGGGGTACGAGCAGTACTTC.

This clonotype was picked up many times. The chain has TRBV27 and TRBJ1-1, with D uncertain. V lost 0 bases, J lost 2 bases, and 10 bases lay in between. CDR3 size: 15 residues. Germline V CDR1 and CDR2: MNHEY, SMNVEV (reference sequence). The DNA of the CDR3 is TGTGCCAGCAGTTTATCTGTTGGCGTTAACACTGAAGCTTTCTTT. Amino acids: CASSLSVGVNTEAFF.

This clonotype was seen at least ten times. The V call is TRBV28, the J call TRBJ2-1; possibly TRBD1 for D (5 bases). The ends were cut back, 4 bases at V and 8 bases at J, with 24 bases in the middle. The CDR3 is made up of 17 amino acids. Germline V lookup: CDR1 MDHEN, CDR2 SYDVKM. CDR3 in amino acids: CASSSRVGAASPDEQFF. CDR3 coding DNA: TGTGCCAGCAGTTCTCGTGTAGGGGCTGCGTCCCCCGATGAGCAGTTCTTC.

This clonotype occurred a few times. The chain joins TRBV12-5 to TRBJ1-5, with unresolved D. The CDR3 sequence is 12 residues long. Germline CDR1 LGHNT, CDR2 FRNRAP. The V end was cut by 4 bases, the J end by 11 bases, with 12 bases between. The CDR3 reads CASGSTSGAQHF. CDR3 coding DNA: TGTGCTAGTGGTTCCACCTCTGGGGCCCAGCATTTT. The full variable domain, rest sourced from reference TRBV12-5 and TRBJ1-5, is DARVTQTPRHKVTEMGQEVTMRCQPILGHNTVFWYRQTMMQGLELLAYFRNRAPLDDSGMPKDRFSAEMPDATLATLKIQPSEPRDSAVYFCASGSTSGAQHFGDGTRLSIL.

This clonotype was seen ten or more times. The J gene is TRBJ2-5, the V gene TRBV5-4, with D uncertain. The CDR3 extends over 15 amino acids. Deletions cut 1 base from V and 1 base from J, with 11 bases between. Germline V lookup: CDR1 SGHNT, CDR2 YYREEE (reference sequence). This CDR3 reads CASSLPGNFQETQYF. The DNA for the CDR3 is TGTGCCAGCAGCTTGCCTGGGAACTTCCAAGAGACCCAGTACTTC.

This clonotype came up a few times. The chain combines TRBV5-6 with TRBJ2-7; D gene unclear. The CDR3 consists of 15 residues. The V gene's germline CDR1 is SGHDT and CDR2 YYEEEE. V was pared by 1 base and J by 0 bases, with 11 bases between. CDR3 in amino acids: CASSLYLRLSYEQYF. CDR3 DNA sequence: TGTGCCAGCAGCTTGTATCTGCGCCTCTCCTACGAGCAGTACTTC.

This clonotype occurred a few times. The J gene is TRBJ1-3, the V gene TRBV20-1, with D unresolved. The germline CDR1 and CDR2 sequences are DFQATT and SNEGSKA (reference sequence). V was clipped by 4 bases and J by 4 bases, with 8 bases between them. This CDR3 has 12 residues. The CDR3 DNA is TGCAGTGCTACCGGAGGAGGAAACACCATATATTTT. It yields the protein CSATGGGNTIYF.

This clonotype occurred many times. CDR3 sequence reads: CASSPTGTADTEAFF. DNA for the CDR3: TGTGCCAGCAGTCCTACAGGGACTGCGGACACTGAAGCTTTCTTT. V is TRBV12-3 or TRBV12-4 and J is TRBJ1-1; D possibly corresponds to TRBD1 (6 bases). Trimming stripped 5 bases from V and 3 bases from J, with 16 bases between. The CDR3 is 15 amino acids.

This clonotype appeared many times. The chain is built from TRBV7-6 and TRBJ2-1, with 7 bases lining up with TRBD1. V lost 4 bases, J lost 1 base, and 4 bases stayed unmatched. The CDR3 contains 15 residues. Germline loops: CDR1 SGHVS, CDR2 FNYEAQ. The CDR3 DNA reads TGTGCCAGCAGCTACGAACAGGGGTCCTACAATGAGCAGTTCTTC. This encodes CASSYEQGSYNEQFF.

This clonotype was recorded at least ten times. V is TRBV2 and J is TRBJ1-2; tentatively, D is TRBD1 (5 bases). Germline assignment: CDR1 SNHLY and CDR2 FYNNEI. Trimming took 0 bases from V and 4 from J, leaving 15 bases between them. This CDR3 contains 16 residues. The CDR3 is CASSEALRDSPYGYTF. In DNA, the CDR3 is TGTGCCAGCAGTGAAGCGCTTAGAGACAGCCCCTATGGCTACACCTTC.